One sample yielded the 30 T cell receptor beta chains listed below, sequenced in a study of blood T cells in healthy people across ages. A second PCR, run for roughly 7 to 11 cycles, used a sample-barcoded 5' primer plus a J-beta primer mix. Each CDR3 protein is one row after TCRdb ran MiXCR on the 5' RACE reads. Altogether roughly 1,700,000 distinct CDR3 sequences are present, roughly 30% being singletons, with the ten largest covering around 7.7%. The sample comprised blood. These receptors were obtained from a woman in her twenties or thirties in good health.

This clonotype was seen more than once but under ten times. This chain connects TRBV7-2 to TRBJ2-5, with TRBD1 identical over 8 bases. V lost 5 bases, J lost 7 bases, and 9 bases stayed unmatched. CDR3 length equals 14 residues. Germline loops: CDR1 SGHTA, CDR2 FQGNSA. The CDR3 here is CASSAQGDGRTQYF. The CDR3, as DNA: TGTGCCAGCAGCGCACAGGGGGACGGGAGGACCCAGTACTTC.

This clonotype turned up a few times. The chain links TRBV6-1 to TRBJ2-3, with 7 bases identical to TRBD1. With 6 bases clipped from V and 4 bases from J, the junction kept 7 bases outside the gene matches. The CDR3 contains 14 residues. Germline CDR1 and CDR2: MNHNS and SASEGT. The CDR3 DNA sequence: TGTGCCAGCAGCGACAGGGCCCCCTCAGATACGCAGTATTTT. As protein: CASSDRAPSDTQYF.

This clonotype was counted a few times. The rearrangement links TRBV3-1 to TRBJ2-5; TRBD2 matches 13 bases. This CDR3 comprises 16 residues. Trimming took 5 bases from V and 5 from J; bases not matched to a gene: 8. Germline values: CDR1 LGHDT, CDR2 YNNKEL (reference sequence). In DNA, the CDR3 is TGTGCCAGCAGCTCTCGGACTAGCGGGGGAGGGGAGACCCAGTACTTC. Amino acid sequence: CASSSRTSGGGETQYF.

This clonotype was recorded a few times. The chain is built from TRBV24-1 and TRBJ1-5; tentatively, D is TRBD1 (6 bases). Trimming took off 1 base at V and 7 bases at J, with 7 bases between the two ends. Germline loops: CDR1 KGHDR, CDR2 SFDVKD. CDR3 length equals 13 residues. CDR3 residues: CATSDLRGQPQHF. For the CDR3, the DNA is TGTGCCACCAGTGATTTAAGGGGGCAGCCCCAGCATTTT.

CDR3 in amino acids: CATSDFYENRETQYF. In DNA form, the CDR3 reads TGTGCCACCAGTGATTTTTACGAAAACCGGGAGACCCAGTACTTC. The chain couples TRBV24-1 to TRBJ2-7, with D hard to call. The end of the DNA is better explained by TRBJ2-5, so the J call may be wrong. The CDR3 covers 15 residues. The germline V gene has CDR1 KGHDR and CDR2 SFDVKD.

Concerning this clonotype itself: A much larger clone differs by one base, so this may be a read error. V is TRBV29-1 and J is TRBJ2-1; the D is unclear. In germline, CDR1 is SQVTM, CDR2 ANQGSEA. Trimming took off 1 base at V and 13 bases at J, with 11 bases between the two ends. This CDR3 is 11 amino acids long. The CDR3 reads CSVEGLETQFF. CDR3 sequence (DNA): TGCAGCGTTGAAGGGTTAGAGACCCAGTTCTTC.

The chain links TRBV24-1 to TRBJ2-7; D may be TRBD1 (6 bases). This CDR3 has 14 amino acids. Germline V gene data show CDR1 as KGHDR and CDR2 as SFDVKD. V lost 8 bases, J lost 0 bases, and 13 bases lay in between. The CDR3 DNA sequence: TGTGCCACCAAGGGCAGGGGTCTCTCCTACGAGCAGTACTTC. It is translated as CATKGRGLSYEQYF.

This clonotype was seen many times. The chain is built from TRBV29-1 and TRBJ2-1; D is unclear. Trimming removed 7 bases from V and 7 bases from J, with 8 bases in between. Looked up from germline, CDR1 is SQVTM and CDR2 is ANQGSEA. This CDR3 contains 10 residues. In DNA, the CDR3 is TGCAGCGCCGGGCTGAATGAGCAGTTCTTC. Its translation is CSAGLNEQFF.

The chain is built from TRBV5-1 and TRBJ2-5, with D possibly being TRBD2 (6 bases). In germline, CDR1 is SGHRS, CDR2 YFSETQ. The CDR3 contains 19 residues. Between the trimmed V and J ends, which lost 5 bases and 11 bases, there was a span of 37 bases. The CDR3 sequence is CASSLEKRVGTRITTEQYF. CDR3 coding DNA: TGCGCCAGCAGTTTAGAGAAGCGGGTGGGAACCCGCATTACGACAGAGCAGTACTTC.

About this clonotype itself: With a much larger clone just one base away, this may be a read error. The chain carries TRBV6-4 and TRBJ2-1, with D possibly being TRBD2 (5 bases). The germline V and J ends were trimmed by 6 bases and 1 base, with 10 bases remaining between them. The germline CDR1 and CDR2 sequences are MRHNA and SNTAGT. This CDR3 spans 14 amino acids. Here the CDR3 DNA reads TGTGCCAGCAGAGAAAGCGGTTCCTACAATGAGCAGTTCTTC. This codes for CASRESGSYNEQFF.

J is TRBJ2-5 and V is TRBV29-1; possibly TRBD2 for D (6 bases). Germline V gene sequence: CDR1 SQVTM, CDR2 ANQGSEA. Trimming removed 5 bases at V and 5 bases at J, with 12 bases between. The CDR3 is 12 residues long. The CDR3 region has the DNA TGCAGCGTTATGTCAGGGAGGGAGACCCAGTACTTC. Amino acids: CSVMSGRETQYF.

The table lists this clonotype with many counts. V and J are TRBV7-2 and TRBJ2-5, with D tentatively TRBD1 (5 bases). The CDR3 has 14 amino acids. V lost 5 bases and J lost 4, with 14 bases in between. Germline lookup yields CDR1 SGHTA and CDR2 FQGNSA. The CDR3 DNA reads as TGTGCCAGCAGCAACTCAGGGTGGCGAGAGACCCAGTACTTC. Translated: CASSNSGWRETQYF.

This clonotype was observed a single time. The chain combines TRBV28 with TRBJ2-2; D may be TRBD1 (6 bases). Deletions cut 4 bases from V and 5 bases from J, with 17 bases between. CDR3 length: 16 residues. Germline values: CDR1 MDHEN, CDR2 SYDVKM. CDR3 region: CASSSPTGFKTGELFF. The CDR3 DNA follows: TGTGCCAGCAGTTCCCCTACAGGGTTTAAGACCGGGGAGCTGTTTTTT.

This clonotype was counted ten times or more. The CDR3 nucleotides read TGTGCCAGCAGCCTCTCTACGGCGGGGGCAGATACGCAGTATTTT. Translating gives CASSLSTAGADTQYF. The genes are TRBV6-5 and TRBJ2-3, with 7 bases fitting TRBD2. The CDR3 contains 15 residues. V was pared by 6 bases and J by 4 bases, with 10 bases of the junction left unmatched. CDR1 and CDR2 from the germline V gene are MNHEY and SVGAGI.

The chain recombines TRBV9 with TRBJ2-1, with a possible D match to TRBD2 (6 bases). CDR3 length equals 18 residues. The V gene's germline CDR1 is SGDLS and CDR2 YYNGEE. V gave up 4 bases and J gave up 2 bases, with 22 bases separating them. Here the CDR3 DNA reads TGTGCCAGCAGCCGCGCACGAGGAGGGTTGGGCGCCTACAATGAGCAGTTCTTC. Translation: CASSRARGGLGAYNEQFF. The full variable domain, completed using reference TRBV9 and TRBJ2-1, is DSGVTQTPKHLITATGQRVTLRCSPRSGDLSVYWYQQSLDQGLQFLIQYYNGEERAKGNILERFSAQQFPDLHSELNLSSLELGDSALYFCASSRARGGLGAYNEQFFGPGTRLTVL.

A remark on this clonotype: A much more abundant neighbour one base away suggests this may be a read error. This sequence joins TRBV20-1 and TRBJ2-1; TRBD2 matches 10 bases. Germline CDR1 and CDR2: DFQATT and SNEGSKA (reference sequence). The CDR3 spans 16 residues. The CDR3: CSARNSGGTSYNKQFF. The CDR3 DNA sequence: TGCAGTGCTAGAAATAGCGGGGGGACCTCCTACAATAAGCAGTTCTTC.

This clonotype was observed a handful of times. The chain's CDR3 is CASSPAPGNYEQYF. CDR3 bases: TGTGCCAGCAGTCCAGCGCCGGGGAACTACGAGCAGTACTTC. This chain joins TRBV28 and TRBJ2-7; D perhaps matches TRBD2 (5 bases). Trimming removed 5 bases at V and 3 bases at J, with 14 bases between. This CDR3 is built from 14 residues. Germline CDR1 and CDR2: MDHEN and SYDVKM.

The table lists this clonotype with a few counts. This chain connects TRBV5-5 to TRBJ2-3; TRBD2 is a possible D gene (6 bases). The CDR3 is 16 residues long. V was clipped by 4 bases and J by 3 bases, with 18 bases between them. Looked up from germline, CDR1 is SGHKS and CDR2 is YYEKEE (reference sequence). The CDR3 sequence: CASSPGGRGETDTQYF. The CDR3 DNA follows: TGTGCCAGCAGCCCTGGCGGGCGCGGGGAGACAGATACGCAGTATTTT.

The chain is built from TRBV6-5 and TRBJ2-2; no definite D call. Germline V gives CDR1 MNHEY, CDR2 SVGAGI. V lost 0 bases, J lost 2 bases, and 13 bases lay in between. The CDR3 consists of 17 residues. CDR3 sequence: CASSYSWARGNTGELFF. The CDR3 nucleotides are TGTGCCAGCAGTTACTCCTGGGCCCGCGGTAACACCGGGGAGCTGTTTTTT.

This clonotype was seen more than once but under ten times. This chain links TRBV12-3 or TRBV12-4 with TRBJ1-5; 8 bases are a match to TRBD1. V was pared by 3 bases and J by 7 bases, with 8 bases of the junction left unmatched. This CDR3 contains 15 residues. The CDR3 reads CASSLGTGGIQPQHF. The CDR3 region has the DNA TGTGCCAGCAGTTTGGGGACAGGTGGAATCCAGCCCCAGCATTTT.

This chain links TRBV2 with TRBJ1-2; 12 bases are shared with TRBD1. V shed 6 bases, J shed 9 bases, and the junction held 8 bases outside the gene matches. This CDR3 is 14 amino acids long. Germline assignment: CDR1 SNHLY and CDR2 FYNNEI. CDR3 in DNA: TGTGCCAGCAGGGCGGGACAGGGGGCGTATAGCTACACCTTC. The encoded protein is CASRAGQGAYSYTF.

J is TRBJ2-2 and V is TRBV7-2, with a weak D call TRBD2 (6 bases). CDR1 is SGHTA and CDR2 is FQGNSA in the germline V gene. The CDR3 extends over 15 amino acids. The V and J ends lost 5 bases and 5 bases respectively, with 15 bases between them. CDR3 region: CASSRGTLLTGELFF. The CDR3 DNA follows: TGTGCCAGCAGCAGAGGGACTCTTCTTACCGGGGAGCTGTTTTTT.

The chain combines TRBV7-2 with TRBJ2-5; 7 positions agree with TRBD2. From germline, CDR1 is SGHTA and CDR2 FQGNSA. The ends lost 1 base at V and 9 bases at J; junction bases unmatched: 5. CDR3 size: 13 residues. CDR3 sequence (DNA): TGTGCCAGCAGCTTAGGTACCCGGGAGGCCCAGTACTTC. It is translated as CASSLGTREAQYF.

This clonotype was observed many times. V is TRBV21-1 and J is TRBJ2-3; TRBD1, as called in the table, went unchecked against the DNA. TRBV21-1 has pseudogene status. The CDR3 totals 13 residues. CDR3 sequence: CASDGDSTDTQYF. The CDR3 DNA reads TGTGCCAGCGATGGGGACAGCACAGATACGCAGTATTTT.

The chain carries TRBV5-1 and TRBJ2-3; 10 bases are a match to TRBD1. Germline V CDR1 and CDR2: SGHRS, YFSETQ. This CDR3 is built from 14 residues. With V trimmed by 7 bases and J by 2 bases, 4 bases remained unmatched. The CDR3 bases are TGCGCCAGCGCGGGACAGGGGAACACAGATACGCAGTATTTT. Translation: CASAGQGNTDTQYF.

This clonotype was found many times. The rearrangement links TRBV5-1 to TRBJ1-4, with D possibly being TRBD1 (5 bases). The CDR3 covers 17 residues. Germline lookup yields CDR1 SGHRS and CDR2 YFSETQ. Trimming removed 0 bases at V and 8 bases at J, with 20 bases between. DNA of the CDR3: TGCGCCAGCAGCTTGGCCGAGGGGCCAAGCGTAAAGGAAAAACTGTTTTTT. Encoded protein: CASSLAEGPSVKEKLFF.

This clonotype has more than one count but fewer than ten. V is TRBV27 and J is TRBJ2-3; tentative D call: TRBD2 (6 bases). This CDR3 region has 17 residues. The germline V gene has CDR1 MNHEY and CDR2 SMNVEV (reference sequence). V shed 8 bases and J shed 4 bases, with 25 bases lying between them. CDR3 nucleotide sequence: TGTGCCAGCCATCGGGCTGCGGAGGAGGGGTTAGCAGATACGCAGTATTTT. This codes for CASHRAAEEGLADTQYF.

The V call is TRBV29-1, the J call TRBJ2-4; 7 bases are shared with TRBD1. The J call may be mistaken, given a closer DNA end match to TRBJ2-7. This CDR3 spans 12 amino acids. CDR1 and CDR2 (germline): SQVTM, ANQGSEA. Here the CDR3 reads CSYRQGPDEQYF. The CDR3 bases are TGCAGCTACCGACAGGGTCCGGACGAGCAGTACTTC.

Note on this clonotype: An end of the junction differs from the germline gene, which may be a read error. V and J are TRBV5-5 and TRBJ2-6; D unresolved. The CDR3 is 15 residues long. From germline, CDR1 is SGHKS and CDR2 YYEKEE (reference sequence). CDR3 in DNA: TGTACCAGCAGGATGTCCTCCTCTGGGGCCAACGTCCTGACTTTC. The encoded protein is CTSRMSSSGANVLTF. Combining the CDR3 with reference TRBV5-5 and TRBJ2-6 gives the whole variable domain DAGVTQSPTHLIKTRGQQVTLRCSPISGHKSVSWYQQVLGQGPQFIFQYYEKEERGRGNFPDRFSARQFPNYSSELNVNALLLGDSALYLCTSRMSSSGANVLTFGAGSRLTVL.

This clonotype turned up a few times. The gene calls are TRBV5-1 and TRBJ2-7; D call uncertain. From germline, CDR1 is SGHRS and CDR2 YFSETQ. Trimming cost V 0 bases and J 3 bases, with 7 bases left between them. This CDR3 comprises 13 residues. The chain's CDR3 is CASSLGKGYEQYF. The CDR3 DNA reads as TGCGCCAGCAGCTTGGGGAAGGGCTACGAGCAGTACTTC.